Listed below are T cell receptor beta chains from one sample, sequenced in a study of cytomegalovirus exposure and HLA in healthy donors. TCRdb's copy holds only in-frame clones and misses some; the assay was immunoSEQ multiplex PCR. The sample carries under 150,000 clones, roughly four fifths recorded once. The sample consisted of PBMCs. These TCRs come from a woman aged 35 to 49 in good health and CMV-seropositive. Both conserved end residues are part of each CDR3. A D gene is named only where the DNA matches it firmly. For some rows the clone size is stated as once, few or many, or as a class when expanded; others skip it.

TGTGCCACCAGCGGACTTCGACAGGGGAATACCTACGAGCAGTACTTC,CATSGLRQGNTYEQYF,TRBJ2-7,TRBV15,.,16,TRBD1
TGTGCCAGCAGTCCCAGGGACTCAATGACAGATACGCAGTATTTT,CASSPRDSMTDTQYF,TRBJ2-3,TRBV9,.,15,.
TGTGCCAGTAGGACCGGGACAGGGGGATACGAGCAGTACTTC,CASRTGTGGYEQYF,TRBJ2-7,TRBV19,few,14,TRBD1
TGTGCCAGCAGCTTGGGGGACAGGGGTGGGAACACTGAAGCTTTCTTT,CASSLGDRGGNTEAFF,TRBJ1-1,TRBV5-6,.,16,TRBD1
TGTGCCAGCAGCTCCACAGGAATGAACTACGAGCAGTACTTC,CASSSTGMNYEQYF,TRBJ2-7,TRBV7-3,.,14,.
TGCAGCGTTGATGTGCAGGGCAATGAGCAGTTCTTC,CSVDVQGNEQFF,TRBJ2-1,TRBV29-1,.,12,.
TGCGCCAGCACCGCGGACGGAGGAATTGAAGCTTTCTTT,CASTADGGIEAFF,TRBJ1-1,TRBV5-1,.,13,.
TGTGCCAGCAGCGCGACTAGCGGTAACACCGGGGAGCTGTTTTTT,CASSATSGNTGELFF,TRBJ2-2,TRBV9,.,15,TRBD2
TGTGCCAGCAGCGTGGGGAGGGGGTACGGGGAGCTGTTTTTT,CASSVGRGYGELFF,TRBJ2-2,TRBV9,.,14,.
TGTGCCAGCAGCTTGAGGAACACCGGGGAGCTGTTTTTT,CASSLRNTGELFF,TRBJ2-2,TRBV7-9,.,13,.
TGCGCCAGCAGCCAAGATTTCCAGTCCCAGCATTTT,CASSQDFQSQHF,TRBJ1-5,TRBV4-1,.,12,.
TGTGCCAGCAGCATGGACAGGGGGGAATGCACCCTCCACTTT,CASSMDRGECTLHF,TRBJ1-6,TRBV5-6,few,14,TRBD1
TGTGCCAGCAGCTTACAAACAATCAGCGGGGAGCTGTTTTTT,CASSLQTISGELFF,TRBJ2-2,TRBV7-3,.,14,.
TGTGCCAGCAGGATACGGACAGGGAAGGGGACTGAAGCTTTCTTT,CASRIRTGKGTEAFF,TRBJ1-1,TRBV7-2,few,15,TRBD1
TGTGCCAGCAGTTACTACAGGGAAAGGAACACTGAAGCTTTCTTT,CASSYYRERNTEAFF,TRBJ1-1,TRBV6-5,.,15,.
TGTGCCAGCAGCTTGGGTTCTAGCGGGAGGAAGAACAATGAGCAGTTCTTC,CASSLGSSGRKNNEQFF,TRBJ2-1,TRBV5-4,few,17,TRBD2
TGTGCCAGCAGCAGGACTAGCGGGGGGCGCCCCGTCTACACAGATACGCAGTATTTT,CASSRTSGGRPVYTDTQYF,TRBJ2-3,TRBV9,once,19,TRBD2
TGTGCCAGCAGTCCCACCCGGGATGAGCAGTTCTTC,CASSPTRDEQFF,TRBJ2-1,TRBV27,once,12,.
TGTGCCAGCTCACCATGGACAAGGGGCTCTGGGGCCAACGTCCTGACTTTC,CASSPWTRGSGANVLTF,TRBJ2-6,TRBV18,.,17,.
TGCGCCAGCAGCTTGGATGGGAGGAACACCGGGGAGCTGTTTTTT,CASSLDGRNTGELFF,TRBJ2-2,TRBV5-1,.,15,.
TGCAGCGTTGTAACAGGAGACACCGGGGAGCTGTTTTTT,CSVVTGDTGELFF,TRBJ2-2,TRBV29-1,.,13,.
TGTGCCAGCTCACCAAACATTTACGAGCAGTACTTC,CASSPNIYEQYF,TRBJ2-7,TRBV18,.,12,.
TGTGCCAGCAGCCCTAACACCGGGGAGCTGTTTTTT,CASSPNTGELFF,TRBJ2-2,TRBV7-8,.,12,.
TGTGCCAGCAGCGAGCGGGTTAGGGCCTACGAGCAGTACTTC,CASSERVRAYEQYF,TRBJ2-7,TRBV6-5,.,14,.
TGTGCCAGCAGCTTCCGGACTAGCTCCTACAATGAGCAGTTCTTC,CASSFRTSSYNEQFF,TRBJ2-1,TRBV5-8,.,15,TRBD2
TGTGCCAGCAGTGACGGGGGACAGGGGTTCCCAGATACGCAGTATTTT,CASSDGGQGFPDTQYF,TRBJ2-3,TRBV6-4,.,16,TRBD1
TGTGCCAGCTCACTCGGACTAGCGGGGGGGCATGCAGATACGCAGTATTTT,CASSLGLAGGHADTQYF,TRBJ2-3,TRBV18,few,17,TRBD2
TGTGCCAGCAGCTTTAAGGGGGGGGCCCCCTACGAGCAGTACTTC,CASSFKGGAPYEQYF,TRBJ2-7,TRBV7-6,.,15,.
TGTGCCAGCAGTTCACCGGGACTAGCGGGATCGGGTGAGCAGTACTTC,CASSSPGLAGSGEQYF,TRBJ2-5,TRBV6-6,.,16,TRBD2
TGTGCCAGCAGCCTGAAGGAGGGGTGGGTCGGAGAGACCCAGTACTTC,CASSLKEGWVGETQYF,TRBJ2-5,TRBV5-6,.,16,.
TGTGCCAGTAGTACGACCTGGCGCAGGGGGAACCATGGCTACACCTTC,CASSTTWRRGNHGYTF,TRBJ1-2,TRBV19,.,16,TRBD1
TGCGCCAGCAGCCAAGCCCGACCGGCCACTAGCGGGAGAGGGGGGACCCAGTACTTC,CASSQARPATSGRGGTQYF,TRBJ2-5,TRBV4-3,.,19,TRBD2
TGCAGCGTTGGGCAGGCGAACACCGGGGAGCTGTTTTTT,CSVGQANTGELFF,TRBJ2-2,TRBV29-1,.,13,.
TGTGCTAGCAGCAGGGGACTAGCGGGGGACGAGCAGTACTTC,CASSRGLAGDEQYF,TRBJ2-7,TRBV7-7,once,14,TRBD2
TGTGCCAGCAACACCCCGGGACAGGGCAAATATGGCTACACCTTC,CASNTPGQGKYGYTF,TRBJ1-2,TRBV6-1,.,15,TRBD1
TGCAGCGTCCGGGACAATATTAATCAGCCCCAGCATTTT,CSVRDNINQPQHF,TRBJ1-5,TRBV29-1,once,13,.
TGCGCCAGCAGGAGAGGTGGGGGGTCCACACAAGAGACCCAGTACTTC,CASRRGGGSTQETQYF,TRBJ2-5,TRBV5-1,.,16,.
TGTGCCAGCAGCTTAAAGGCAGGGTGGAACCAAGAGACCCAGTACTTC,CASSLKAGWNQETQYF,TRBJ2-5,TRBV13,once,16,.
TGCGCCAGCAGCGTGACAGGGGGCGACGGAAACACCATATATTTT,CASSVTGGDGNTIYF,TRBJ1-3,TRBV5-1,.,15,TRBD1
TGTGCCAGCAGCTTACAGGGTAGGAACACTGAAGCTTTCTTT,CASSLQGRNTEAFF,TRBJ1-1,TRBV7-3,few,14,.
TGTGCCAGCGTTTACGGGACATCCTACGAGCAGTACTTC,CASVYGTSYEQYF,TRBJ2-7,TRBV6-1,.,13,.
TGCAGTCCTGGGACTACAGGAAAACTGTTTTTT,CSPGTTGKLFF,TRBJ1-4,TRBV20-1,.,11,.
TGTGCCAGCAGCGTAGGCGACGAGCAGTACTTC,CASSVGDEQYF,TRBJ2-7,TRBV9,.,11,.
TGCAGCGTTGATAGGGGGGGAACCTACAATGAGCAGTTCTTC,CSVDRGGTYNEQFF,TRBJ2-1,TRBV29-1,.,14,.
TGCGCCAGCAGCTTGGCCGGGACAGGGGTATCCGAGCAGTACTTC,CASSLAGTGVSEQYF,TRBJ2-7,TRBV5-1,.,15,TRBD1
TGTGCCAGTAGTATAGACGGGACTAGCGGGGACCGGGGCGAGCAGTACTTC,CASSIDGTSGDRGEQYF,TRBJ2-7,TRBV19,.,17,TRBD2
TGCAGCGTCCGATCTCGACAGGGGGCGGGTGGGACTGAAGCTTTCTTT,CSVRSRQGAGGTEAFF,TRBJ1-1,TRBV29-1,.,16,TRBD1
TGCGCCAGCAGCTTTACGGGTAGGAACACTGAAGCTTTCTTT,CASSFTGRNTEAFF,TRBJ1-1,TRBV5-1,.,14,.
TGCGCCAGCAGTGAGTCGGAGGGGAGGACTGAAGCTTTCTTT,CASSESEGRTEAFF,TRBJ1-1,TRBV10-1,.,14,.
TGTGCCAGCCTACCGGGACAGGGAGATACGCAGTATTTT,CASLPGQGDTQYF,TRBJ2-3,TRBV6-1,.,13,TRBD1
TGTGCCTGGGACGACAGGGAATTGCACTACGAGCAGTACTTC,CAWDDRELHYEQYF,TRBJ2-7,TRBV30,.,14,TRBD1
TGTGCCAGAAGCTTTTTCCCGGGACAGGGCTACAAGTTGTTCCACGAGCAGTACTTC,CARSFFPGQGYKLFHEQYF,TRBJ2-7,TRBV5-3,.,19,TRBD1
TGTGCCAGCAGCTTAGATATGGACTTACCCTACGAGCAGTACTTC,CASSLDMDLPYEQYF,TRBJ2-7,TRBV7-9,.,15,.